The rows below give T cell receptor beta chains drawn from one sample of a study of blood T cell repertoires in COVID-19. TCRdb's table, derived via immunoSEQ multiplex PCR, lists solely in-frame clones and lacks some. The sample includes about 210,000 clones, approximately 84% of them seen just once. The specimen sequenced was peripheral blood. These TCRs come from a woman aged 45-65 years with active or convalescent COVID-19. CDR3s include the opening cysteine and the closing phenylalanine or tryptophan. A D gene is named only where the DNA matches it firmly. Clone size is stated in some rows and not others, as once, few, many or a class when expanded.

CASSRDRGTNEKLFF TGTGCCAGCTCTCGGGACAGGGGTACTAATGAAAAACTGTTTTTT TRBD1 TRBJ1-4 15 TRBV18 .
CASSQGGSRGSPLHF TGTGCCAGCAGCCAAGGTGGGAGCCGAGGGTCACCCCTCCACTTT . TRBJ1-6 15 TRBV4-2 .
CASSPETGMNTEAFF TGTGCCAGCAGCCCCGAAACAGGGATGAACACTGAAGCTTTCTTT . TRBJ1-1 15 TRBV4-2 .
CASSLSGTQGNTIYF TGTGCCAGCAGCTTAAGTGGGACACAAGGAAACACCATATATTTT . TRBJ1-3 15 TRBV7-3 .
CASRGALGSPLHF TGTGCCAGCAGGGGGGCTTTAGGTTCACCCCTCCACTTT . TRBJ1-6 13 TRBV28 .
CASSIVDQPQHF TGTGCCAGTAGTATCGTAGATCAGCCCCAGCATTTT . TRBJ1-5 12 TRBV19 .
CASSFRQGAIPAYGYTF TGTGCCAGCAGCTTTAGGCAGGGGGCGATTCCGGCATATGGCTACACCTTC TRBD1 TRBJ1-2 17 TRBV5-6 .
CASSIDTEYGYTF TGTGCCAGTAGTATAGATACCGAGTATGGCTACACCTTC . TRBJ1-2 13 TRBV19 .
CASSLRTDTRNQPQHF TGTGCCAGTAGTCTCCGGACAGATACGAGGAATCAGCCCCAGCATTTT . TRBJ1-5 16 TRBV19 .
CASSPGAGQPQHF TGTGCCAGTAGTCCGGGTGCGGGGCAGCCCCAGCATTTT . TRBJ1-5 13 TRBV19 once
CASSPGQGYQETQYF TGTGCCAGTTCCCCGGGACAGGGGTACCAAGAGACCCAGTACTTC TRBD1 TRBJ2-5 15 TRBV19 .
CATDIRVAGQQSSGANVLTF TGCGCCACCGATATCAGGGTGGCAGGACAACAGAGCTCTGGGGCCAACGTCCTGACTTTC . TRBJ2-6 20 TRBV10-2 .
CASSISGHKAFF TGCGCCAGCAGCATTTCAGGGCACAAAGCTTTCTTT . TRBJ1-1 12 TRBV5-1 .
CASSINWSGQTLAKNIQYF TGTGCCAGCAGCATTAATTGGAGCGGGCAAACCCTAGCCAAAAACATTCAGTACTTC . TRBJ2-4 19 TRBV11-3 .
CASRSARYNEQFF TGTGCCAGCAGGTCAGCCAGGTACAATGAGCAGTTCTTC . TRBJ2-1 13 TRBV7-8 .
CASSQSRGGNQPQHF TGTGCCAGCAGCCAATCCCGCGGGGGCAATCAGCCCCAGCATTTT . TRBJ1-5 15 TRBV16 .
CASSLNGQITDTQYF TGTGCCAGCAGCTTGAACGGACAGATCACAGATACGCAGTATTTT . TRBJ2-3 15 TRBV5-5 .
CASSIDVWAYAYGYTF TGTGCCAGTAGTATAGACGTCTGGGCCTACGCCTATGGCTACACCTTC . TRBJ1-2 16 TRBV19 .
CASSLAMGQGGTGELFF TGCGCCAGCAGCTTGGCCATGGGACAGGGAGGCACCGGGGAGCTGTTTTTT TRBD1 TRBJ2-2 17 TRBV5-1 .
CASSEGQGNYEQYF TGTGCCAGCAGTGAAGGCCAGGGTAACTACGAGCAGTACTTC . TRBJ2-7 14 TRBV2 .
CASSIQGANVLTF TGTGCCAGCAGTATACAGGGGGCCAACGTCCTGACTTTC . TRBJ2-6 13 TRBV12-3/TRBV12-4 .
CASGFRGASGNSNQPQHF TGTGCCAGCGGGTTTCGGGGGGCTTCGGGGAATAGCAATCAGCCCCAGCATTTT . TRBJ1-5 18 TRBV21-1 .
CASSHEGAYGYTF TGTGCCAGCAGCCACGAGGGAGCCTATGGCTACACCTTC . TRBJ1-2 13 TRBV11-2 .
CATRGGSGMSYNEQFF TGTGCCACCAGGGGGGGGAGCGGGATGTCCTACAATGAGCAGTTCTTC TRBD2 TRBJ2-1 16 TRBV15 once
CATSVGDSYNEQFF TGTGCCACCAGTGTAGGGGACTCCTACAATGAGCAGTTCTTC . TRBJ2-1 14 TRBV24-1 .
CASSPPAGANQPQHF TGTGCCAGCTCCCCCCCCGCAGGGGCGAATCAGCCCCAGCATTTT . TRBJ1-5 15 TRBV18 .
CASSLGELAVYTDTQYF TGTGCCAGCAGCTTAGGAGAACTAGCGGTATACACAGATACGCAGTATTTT TRBD2 TRBJ2-3 17 TRBV11-3 .
CASSDEGHGSEAFF TGTGCCAGCAGTGACGAGGGCCACGGCTCTGAAGCTTTCTTT . TRBJ1-1 14 TRBV2 few
CASSSPLVAGVRETQYF TGCGCCAGCAGCTCCCCACTCGTAGCGGGAGTCAGAGAGACCCAGTACTTC TRBD2 TRBJ2-5 17 TRBV5-1 once
CASRGLAGVTYEQYF TGTGCCAGCAGGGGACTAGCGGGAGTTACCTACGAGCAGTACTTC TRBD2 TRBJ2-7 15 TRBV6-5 .
CASSSRGENFYGYTF TGTGCCAGCAGCTCTCGGGGAGAAAACTTCTATGGCTACACCTTC . TRBJ1-2 15 TRBV5-5 few
CATSDPGQGSYQPQHF TGTGCCACCAGTGACCCCGGACAGGGTAGCTATCAGCCCCAGCATTTT TRBD1 TRBJ1-5 16 TRBV24-1 .
CASSLIRGLPEAFF TGTGCCAGCAGCTTAATCAGGGGGCTACCTGAAGCTTTCTTT TRBD1 TRBJ1-1 14 TRBV11-2 .
CASSGTGGGGEKLFF TGCGCCAGCAGCGGCACAGGGGGCGGTGGTGAAAAACTGTTTTTT TRBD1 TRBJ1-4 15 TRBV5-1 .
CASSIQGQGDNQPQHF TGTGCCAGTAGTATTCAAGGACAGGGGGACAATCAGCCCCAGCATTTT TRBD1 TRBJ1-5 16 TRBV19 few
CASRKAGGPSGANVLTF TGTGCCAGTAGAAAAGCGGGGGGGCCATCTGGGGCCAACGTCCTGACTTTC TRBD2 TRBJ2-6 17 TRBV19 .
CAWNPLGSFYEQYF TGTGCCTGGAACCCCCTGGGCTCCTTCTACGAGCAGTACTTC . TRBJ2-7 14 TRBV30 few
CASIGGRHSNQPQHF TGTGCCAGTATCGGAGGAAGGCATAGCAATCAGCCCCAGCATTTT . TRBJ1-5 15 TRBV19 .
CSVGQGDSDYTF TGCAGCGTCGGACAGGGGGACTCTGACTACACCTTC TRBD1 TRBJ1-2 12 TRBV29-1 .
CASSQDQRAVNEKLFF TGTGCCAGCAGCCAAGATCAGAGGGCGGTGAATGAAAAACTGTTTTTT . TRBJ1-4 16 TRBV4-2 .
CASSLVGSAGGPLNEQYF TGCGCCAGCAGCCTCGTAGGTAGTGCGGGAGGGCCCCTCAACGAGCAGTACTTC TRBD2 TRBJ2-7 18 TRBV5-1 .
CSAPGLRTSEAFF TGCAGCGCTCCGGGACTCCGAACAAGTGAAGCTTTCTTT . TRBJ1-1 13 TRBV29-1 .
CASSMIGVPSTDTQYF TGTGCCAGTAGTATGATCGGGGTCCCGAGCACAGATACGCAGTATTTT . TRBJ2-3 16 TRBV19 .
CATSRVPSVPYEQYF TGTGCCACCAGCAGAGTCCCTAGCGTACCCTACGAGCAGTACTTC . TRBJ2-7 15 TRBV15 .
CASSYSFTEAFF TGTGCCAGCAGTTATTCTTTTACTGAAGCTTTCTTT . TRBJ1-1 12 TRBV12-3/TRBV12-4 .
CASSPAGGRTEQYF TGTGCCAGCAGCCCGGCGGGGGGGCGTACCGAGCAGTACTTC TRBD2 TRBJ2-7 14 TRBV5-5 .
CATSGLIGNTIYF TGTGCCACCTCAGGGTTAATTGGAAACACCATATATTTT . TRBJ1-3 13 TRBV28 .
CASSLEDRRISTEAFF TGCGCCAGCAGCTTAGAGGACAGGAGGATTAGCACTGAAGCTTTCTTT TRBD1 TRBJ1-1 16 TRBV5-1 .
CASSPTGYGYTF TGTGCCAGCTCACCAACAGGGTATGGCTACACCTTC . TRBJ1-2 12 TRBV18 .
CASSREGRRPYEQYF TGTGCCAGTAGCCGGGAGGGACGGAGGCCCTACGAGCAGTACTTC TRBD2 TRBJ2-7 15 TRBV19 .
CASSTTGTAGNTIYF TGTGCCAGTAGTACTACCGGGACTGCTGGAAACACCATATATTTT . TRBJ1-3 15 TRBV19 .